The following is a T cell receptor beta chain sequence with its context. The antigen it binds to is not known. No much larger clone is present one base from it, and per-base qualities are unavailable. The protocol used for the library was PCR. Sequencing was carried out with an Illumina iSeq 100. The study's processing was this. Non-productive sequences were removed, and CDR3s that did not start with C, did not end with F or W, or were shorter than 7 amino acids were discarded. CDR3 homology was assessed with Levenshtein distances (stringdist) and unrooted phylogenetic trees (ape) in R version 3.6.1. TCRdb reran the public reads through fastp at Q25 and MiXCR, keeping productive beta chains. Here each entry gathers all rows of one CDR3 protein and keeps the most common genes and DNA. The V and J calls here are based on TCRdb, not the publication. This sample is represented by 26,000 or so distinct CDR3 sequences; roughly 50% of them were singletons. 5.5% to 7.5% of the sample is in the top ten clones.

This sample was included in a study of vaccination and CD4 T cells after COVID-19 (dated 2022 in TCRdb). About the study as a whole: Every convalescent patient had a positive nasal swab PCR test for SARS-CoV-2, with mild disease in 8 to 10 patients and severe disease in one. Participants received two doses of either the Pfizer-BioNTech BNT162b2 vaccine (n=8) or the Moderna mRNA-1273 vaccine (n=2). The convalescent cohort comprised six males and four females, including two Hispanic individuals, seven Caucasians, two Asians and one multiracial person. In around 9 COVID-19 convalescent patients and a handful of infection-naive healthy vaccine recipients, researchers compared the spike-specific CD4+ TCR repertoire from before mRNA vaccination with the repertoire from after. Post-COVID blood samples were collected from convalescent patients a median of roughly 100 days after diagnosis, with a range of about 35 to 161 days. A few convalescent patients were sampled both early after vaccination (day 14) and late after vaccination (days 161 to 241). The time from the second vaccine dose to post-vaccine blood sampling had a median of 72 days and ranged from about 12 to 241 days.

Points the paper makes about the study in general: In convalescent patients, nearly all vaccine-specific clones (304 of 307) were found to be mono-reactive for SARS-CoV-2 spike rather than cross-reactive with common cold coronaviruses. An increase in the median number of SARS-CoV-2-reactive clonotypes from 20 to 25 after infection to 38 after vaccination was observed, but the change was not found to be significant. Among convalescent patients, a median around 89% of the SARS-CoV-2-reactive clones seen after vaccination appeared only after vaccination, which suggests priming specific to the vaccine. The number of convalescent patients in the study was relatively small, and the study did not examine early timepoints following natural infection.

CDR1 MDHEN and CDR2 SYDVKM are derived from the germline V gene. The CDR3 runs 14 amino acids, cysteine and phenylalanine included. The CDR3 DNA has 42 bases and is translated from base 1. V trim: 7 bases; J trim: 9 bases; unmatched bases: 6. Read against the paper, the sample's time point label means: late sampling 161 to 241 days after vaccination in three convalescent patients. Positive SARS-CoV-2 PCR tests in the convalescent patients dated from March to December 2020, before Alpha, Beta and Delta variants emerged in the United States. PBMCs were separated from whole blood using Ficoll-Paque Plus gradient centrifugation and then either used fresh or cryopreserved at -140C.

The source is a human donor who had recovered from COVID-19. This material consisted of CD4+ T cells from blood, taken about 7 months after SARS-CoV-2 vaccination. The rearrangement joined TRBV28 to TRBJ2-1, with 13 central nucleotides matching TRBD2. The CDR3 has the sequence CASTWTSGSVEQFF. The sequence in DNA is TGTGCCAGCACATGGACTAGCGGGAGCGTTGAGCAGTTCTTC.